Following are 5 T cell receptor beta chains from one sample sequenced in a study of control samples from healthy donors and cancer patients. Profiled with immunoSEQ multiplex PCR; TCRdb holds only in-frame clones, not every one. The table includes 150,000 to 200,000 clones, almost 90% detected once. Sequenced material: blood. These receptors all stem from a young woman in good health.

V usage is TRBV3-1 (or the pseudogene TRBV3-2) and J usage is TRBJ1-1; D gene unclear. Germline CDR1 is LGHDT and CDR2 is YNNKEL (reference sequence). The V and J ends lost 0 bases and 5 bases respectively, with 13 bases between them. The CDR3 is made up of 15 amino acids. The CDR3 spells CASSQDVMGKTEAFF. CDR3 coding DNA: TGTGCCAGCAGCCAAGATGTAATGGGGAAGACTGAAGCTTTCTTT.

The chain recombines TRBV27 with TRBJ2-3, with TRBD2 matching over 14 bases. Trimming took 1 base from V and 8 from J; bases not matched to a gene: 2. Germline CDR1 and CDR2: MNHEY and SMNVEV (reference sequence). This CDR3 has 15 residues. The CDR3 nucleotides are TGTGCCAGCAGTTTATGGGGGACTAGCGGGAGTACGCAGTATTTT. It translates to CASSLWGTSGSTQYF.

The gene calls are TRBV7-9 and TRBJ2-5; the D is unclear. With 1 base removed from V and 2 bases from J, the gap between germline ends came to 11 bases. CDR3 length: 15 amino acids. Looked up from germline, CDR1 is SEHNR and CDR2 is FQNEAQ (reference sequence). The CDR3 loop reads CASSLVLSRQETQYF. In DNA form, the CDR3 reads TGTGCCAGCAGCTTAGTTCTAAGCCGGCAAGAGACCCAGTACTTC.

The chain combines TRBV6-5 with TRBJ1-4, with D uncertain. Germline-derived CDR1 and CDR2 are MNHEY and SVGAGI. V lost 6 bases and J lost 0, with 11 bases in between. The CDR3 is 15 amino acids. The CDR3 sequence: CASSRVPTTNEKLFF. CDR3 coding DNA: TGTGCCAGCAGCCGCGTACCTACAACTAATGAAAAACTGTTTTTT.

This chain links TRBV19 with TRBJ2-3; the match to TRBD1 covers 10 bases. Germline assignment: CDR1 LNHDA and CDR2 SQIVND (reference sequence). The CDR3 has 14 residues. The V gene end was trimmed by 3 bases and the J gene end by 5 bases; junction bases not matched to a gene: 2. The CDR3 DNA sequence: TGTGCCAGTAGTATGGGGACAGGGGAAGATACGCAGTATTTT. It translates to CASSMGTGEDTQYF. Filled out from reference TRBV19 and TRBJ2-3, the complete variable domain reads DGGITQSPKYLFRKEGQNVTLSCEQNLNHDAMYWYRQDPGQGLRLIYYSQIVNDFQKGDIAEGYSVSREKKESFPLTVTSAQKNPTAFYLCASSMGTGEDTQYFGPGTRLTVL.